A single sample gave rise to the 23 T cell receptor beta chains below, sequenced in a study of T cell responses to AZD1222 COVID-19 vaccine. Generated by immunoSEQ multiplex PCR, the TCRdb table keeps only in-frame clones and is missing some. Here the sample spans 100,000 to 150,000 clones, over 85% being singletons. This specimen was peripheral blood, taken on day 0 of AZD1222 vaccination. The receptors originated from an adult in good health.

This chain connects TRBV30 to TRBJ2-7; D may be TRBD1 (5 bases). This CDR3 spans 13 amino acids. The germline CDR1 and CDR2 sequences are GTSNPN and SVGIG (reference sequence). Trimming took off 2 bases at V and 6 bases at J, with 14 bases between the two ends. The CDR3 bases are TGTGCCTGGAGTAATAGGCGCACAGGCGAGCAGTACTTC. Translated: CAWSNRRTGEQYF.

This chain connects TRBV10-3 to TRBJ2-1; the D call may be TRBD1 or TRBD2 (6 bases each). This CDR3 spans 15 amino acids. V lost 10 bases, J lost 7 bases, and 23 bases lay in between. Germline lookup yields CDR1 ENHRY and CDR2 SYGVKD. CDR3 bases: TGTGCCACTGGGGTTGGTAGCGGAGGGGGAAATGAGCAGTTCTTC. It codes for CATGVGSGGGNEQFF.

This chain links TRBV7-7 with TRBJ1-3, with D uncertain. This CDR3 is built from 13 residues. Trimming cost V 1 base and J 1 base, with 2 bases left between them. Germline CDR1 SSHAT, CDR2 FNYEAQ (reference sequence). The CDR3 region has the DNA TGTGCCAGCAGCTTAGGTTCTGGAAACACCATATATTTT. Translating gives CASSLGSGNTIYF.

The chain is built from TRBV6-5 and TRBJ2-5; D perhaps matches TRBD1 (6 bases). This CDR3 has 13 residues. Deletions cut 8 bases from V and 7 bases from J, with 17 bases between. CDR1 and CDR2 (germline): MNHEY, SVGAGI. The CDR3 nucleotides read TGTGCCAGCGCAGACAGGTTTAAGGCGACCCAGTACTTC. Amino acids: CASADRFKATQYF.

The genes are TRBV5-5 and TRBJ2-2, with TRBD1 matching over 7 bases. Germline V gene data show CDR1 as SGHKS and CDR2 as YYEKEE (reference sequence). The CDR3 loop spans 15 amino acids. V lost 4 bases and J lost 5; bases outside the gene matches: 8. CDR3 sequence (DNA): TGTGCCAGCAGCATACTCACAGGGGAAACCGGGGAGCTGTTTTTT. It specifies CASSILTGETGELFF.

The chain combines TRBV13 with TRBJ1-1, with a tentative D call TRBD1 (5 bases). Germline loops: CDR1 PRHDT, CDR2 FYEKMQ (reference sequence). The CDR3 is made up of 14 amino acids. V was clipped by 3 bases and J by 4 bases, with 12 bases between them. CDR3 loop: CASSFGQGTTEAFF. CDR3 coding DNA: TGTGCCAGCAGCTTTGGTCAGGGAACCACTGAAGCTTTCTTT.

V and J are TRBV11-2 and TRBJ1-2, with 8 bases identical to TRBD1. The ends lost 1 base at V and 4 bases at J; junction bases unmatched: 2. This CDR3 contains 14 residues. Germline V gene data show CDR1 as SGHAT and CDR2 as FQNNGV. In DNA, the CDR3 is TGTGCCAGCAGCTTAGGCACAGGGGGCTATGGCTACACCTTC. This encodes CASSLGTGGYGYTF.

The V call is TRBV5-5, the J call TRBJ2-1, with 8 bases aligning to TRBD2. With V trimmed by 0 bases and J by 6 bases, 14 bases remained unmatched. Germline V gene lookup returns CDR1 SGHKS and CDR2 YYEKEE (reference sequence). The CDR3 extends over 18 amino acids. The CDR3 reads CASSLGGGRNLRGNEQFF. CDR3 sequence (DNA): TGTGCCAGCAGCTTGGGGGGCGGGAGGAACCTTCGGGGCAATGAGCAGTTCTTC.

This clone was detected only a few times. The V gene is TRBV7-2, the J gene TRBJ1-6, with no clear D. The germline V gene encodes CDR1 SGHTA and CDR2 FQGNSA. Trimming shortened V by 1 base and J by 10 bases, and 14 bases separated the two germline ends. This CDR3 spans 15 amino acids. CDR3 coding DNA: TGTGCCAGCAGCTTAGTGGCGAAAAGAGAATCACCCCTCCACTTT. Protein: CASSLVAKRESPLHF.

The rearrangement links TRBV23-1 to TRBJ1-2; 7 bases map to TRBD1. TRBV23-1 is marked as an open reading frame, function uncertain. Trimming cost V 2 bases and J 4 bases; bases outside gene matches: 19. The CDR3 is made up of 19 amino acids. The CDR3 sequence: CASSQPPRTGRGRTYGYTF. Here the CDR3 DNA reads TGCGCCAGCAGTCAACCGCCACGGACCGGGAGGGGGCGGACCTATGGCTACACCTTC.

The sample holds one count of this clone. J is TRBJ2-7 and V is TRBV30; D perhaps matches TRBD1 (5 bases). The CDR3 runs 13 residues. The V gene lost 0 bases and the J gene lost 7 bases, with 13 bases spanning the gap. CDR1 is GTSNPN, CDR2 SVGIG, per germline (reference sequence). CDR3 in DNA: TGTGCCTGGAGTGTACCAGGGTTTCGGGAGCAGTACTTC. Protein product: CAWSVPGFREQYF.

The chain joins TRBV6-2 or TRBV6-3 to TRBJ1-6; TRBD1 aligns across 8 bases. CDR1 MNHEY and CDR2 SVGEGT come from the germline V gene. The CDR3 has 16 residues. The ends lost 3 bases at V and 10 bases at J; junction bases unmatched: 11. This CDR3 reads CASSYWSDRGRSPLHF. The CDR3 DNA reads TGTGCCAGCAGTTATTGGTCCGACAGGGGTCGGTCACCCCTCCACTTT.

The rearrangement links TRBV5-1 to TRBJ2-7, with 14 bases lining up with TRBD2. This CDR3 spans 19 amino acids. CDR1 and CDR2 from the germline V gene are SGHRS and YFSETQ. V gave up 4 bases and J gave up 1 base; unmatched junction bases: 13. CDR3 region: CASSVGTSGGQSYSYEQYF. As DNA, the CDR3 is TGCGCCAGCAGCGTCGGGACTAGCGGGGGTCAATCATATTCCTACGAGCAGTACTTC.

The rearrangement joins TRBV27 to TRBJ2-1, with a weak D call TRBD2 (5 bases). The CDR3 is 14 residues long. V was trimmed by 2 bases and J by 8 bases, leaving 13 bases between them. Germline CDR1 MNHEY, CDR2 SMNVEV (reference sequence). The CDR3 here is CASSLQPSGHEQFF. The CDR3 coding sequence is TGTGCCAGCAGTTTACAGCCCAGCGGCCATGAGCAGTTCTTC.

The chain links TRBV1 to TRBJ2-2; the table gives TRBD1 as D, unverified against the DNA. TRBV1 is termed a pseudogene. This CDR3 is 17 amino acids long. In DNA form, the CDR3 reads TGCACCAGCAGCCATGCGGGACAGGGGGCGGGAAACGGGGAGCTGTTTTTT. Its protein product is CTSSHAGQGAGNGELFF.

The chain uses TRBV6-4 and TRBJ1-2, with 8 bases matching TRBD1. The CDR3 runs to 15 residues. The trim removed 5 bases at V and 6 bases at J, leaving 11 bases unmatched. From germline, CDR1 is MRHNA and CDR2 SNTAGT. The CDR3 is CASSLYPGGGDGYTF. CDR3 bases: TGTGCCAGCAGTTTATACCCAGGGGGCGGCGATGGCTACACCTTC.

The CDR3, as DNA: TGTGCCAGCAGCGGCGTGAAGGAGACCCAGTACTTC. Encoded protein: CASSGVKETQYF. This rearrangement joins TRBV5-4 to TRBJ2-5, with no clear D. Deletions cut 4 bases from V and 5 bases from J, with 9 bases between. The CDR3 extends over 12 amino acids. Per germline, CDR1 SGHNT and CDR2 YYREEE (reference sequence). The full variable domain, its missing parts supplied by reference TRBV5-4 and TRBJ2-5, is ETGVTQSPTHLIKTRGQQVTLRCSSQSGHNTVSWYQQALGQGPQFIFQYYREEENGRGNFPPRFSGLQFPNYSSELNVNALELDDSALYLCASSGVKETQYFGPGTRLLVL.

The V call is TRBV9, the J call TRBJ1-2; the D is unclear. Trimming removed 1 base at V and 0 bases at J, with 22 bases between. This CDR3 is 19 amino acids long. Germline CDR1 SGDLS, CDR2 YYNGEE. CDR3 in amino acids: CASSVRGEASNPSNYGYTF. CDR3 coding DNA: TGTGCCAGCAGCGTACGCGGCGAAGCCTCAAACCCTTCTAACTATGGCTACACCTTC.

The chain combines TRBV25-1 with TRBJ1-2; the D is unclear. This CDR3 has 11 residues. Germline CDR1 and CDR2: MGHDK and SYGVNS. V gave up 4 bases and J gave up 8 bases, with 8 bases separating them. The chain's CDR3 is CASSALSGYTF. In DNA form, the CDR3 reads TGTGCCAGCAGTGCACTATCGGGCTACACCTTC.

In nucleotides, the CDR3 is TGTGCCAGTCCGTCGGAGCCTGGAAACACCATATATTTT. Its translation is CASPSEPGNTIYF. The V gene is TRBV19, the J gene TRBJ1-3; D uncertain. This CDR3 spans 13 amino acids. Per the germline V gene, CDR1 is LNHDA and CDR2 is SQIVND (reference sequence). The V end lost 8 bases, the J end lost 2 bases, and 10 bases lay between the germline ends.

CDR3 bases: TGTGCCAGTTCTCGTCTATCTGGAAACACCATATATTTT. Amino acid sequence: CASSRLSGNTIYF. The chain employs TRBV19 and TRBJ1-3; D unclear. This CDR3 comprises 13 residues. V lost 8 bases and J 1 base, leaving 9 bases between the germline ends. Germline CDR1 LNHDA, CDR2 SQIVND (reference sequence).

This clone was observed a handful of times. The V gene is TRBV28, the J gene TRBJ2-7; TRBD1 might be the D (6 bases). CDR3 length: 14 amino acids. Germline CDR1 is MDHEN and CDR2 is SYDVKM. Trimming removed 2 bases from V and 0 bases from J, with 8 bases in between. The CDR3 here is CASSLTGSSYEQYF. The CDR3 DNA reads TGTGCCAGCAGTTTAACAGGGAGCTCCTACGAGCAGTACTTC.

This clone was seen more than once but under ten times. The chain carries TRBV7-9 and TRBJ1-3; D gene unclear. The CDR3 extends over 16 amino acids. Looked up from germline, CDR1 is SEHNR and CDR2 is FQNEAQ (reference sequence). V lost 0 bases to trimming and J lost 0 bases, with 9 bases between them. The CDR3: CASSLARYDSGNTIYF. Written as DNA, the CDR3 is TGTGCCAGCAGCTTAGCAAGATACGACTCTGGAAACACCATATATTTT.